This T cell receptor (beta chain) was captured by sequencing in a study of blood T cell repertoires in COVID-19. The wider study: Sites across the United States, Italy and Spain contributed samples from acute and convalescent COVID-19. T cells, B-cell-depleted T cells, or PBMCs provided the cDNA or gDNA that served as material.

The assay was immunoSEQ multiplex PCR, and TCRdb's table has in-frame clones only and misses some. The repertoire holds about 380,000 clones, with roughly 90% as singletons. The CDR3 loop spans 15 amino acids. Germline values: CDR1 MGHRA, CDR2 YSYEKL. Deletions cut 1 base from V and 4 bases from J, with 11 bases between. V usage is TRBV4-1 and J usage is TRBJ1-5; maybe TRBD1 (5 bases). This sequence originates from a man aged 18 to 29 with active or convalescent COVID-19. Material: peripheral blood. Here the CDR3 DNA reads TGCGCCAGCAGCCAAGTCATTCGGGGGAATCAGCCCCAGCATTTT. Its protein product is CASSQVIRGNQPQHF.